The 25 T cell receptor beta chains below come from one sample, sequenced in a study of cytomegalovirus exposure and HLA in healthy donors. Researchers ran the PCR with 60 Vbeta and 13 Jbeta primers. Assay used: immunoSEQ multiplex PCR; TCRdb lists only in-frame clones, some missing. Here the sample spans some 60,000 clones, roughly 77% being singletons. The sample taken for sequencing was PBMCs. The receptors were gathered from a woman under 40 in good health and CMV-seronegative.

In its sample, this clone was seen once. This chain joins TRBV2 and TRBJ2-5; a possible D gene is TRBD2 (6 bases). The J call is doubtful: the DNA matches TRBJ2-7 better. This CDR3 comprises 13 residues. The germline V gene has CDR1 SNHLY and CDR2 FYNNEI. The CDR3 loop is CASLNPGEDEQYF. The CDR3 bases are TGTGCCAGCCTTAACCCCGGGGAGGACGAGCAGTACTTC.

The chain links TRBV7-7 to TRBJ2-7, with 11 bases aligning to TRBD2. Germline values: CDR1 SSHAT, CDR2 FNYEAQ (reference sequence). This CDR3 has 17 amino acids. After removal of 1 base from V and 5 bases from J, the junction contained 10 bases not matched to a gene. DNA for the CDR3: TGTGCCAGCAGCTTAGGAATAGCGGGAGGGCCAATCCACGAGCAGTACTTC. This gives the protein CASSLGIAGGPIHEQYF.

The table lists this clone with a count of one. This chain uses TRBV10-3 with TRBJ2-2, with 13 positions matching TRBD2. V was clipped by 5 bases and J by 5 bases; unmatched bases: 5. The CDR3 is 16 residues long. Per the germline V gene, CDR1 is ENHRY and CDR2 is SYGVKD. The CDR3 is CAISRTSGSFTGELFF. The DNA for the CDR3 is TGTGCCATCAGTCGGACTAGCGGGAGTTTTACCGGGGAGCTGTTTTTT.

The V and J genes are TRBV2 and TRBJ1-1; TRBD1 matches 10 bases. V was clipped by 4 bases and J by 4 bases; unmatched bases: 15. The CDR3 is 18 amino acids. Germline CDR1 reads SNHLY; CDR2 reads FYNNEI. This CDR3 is CASSGGGQGVVRGTEAFF. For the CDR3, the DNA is TGTGCCAGCAGTGGGGGCGGACAGGGGGTAGTTCGGGGCACTGAAGCTTTCTTT.

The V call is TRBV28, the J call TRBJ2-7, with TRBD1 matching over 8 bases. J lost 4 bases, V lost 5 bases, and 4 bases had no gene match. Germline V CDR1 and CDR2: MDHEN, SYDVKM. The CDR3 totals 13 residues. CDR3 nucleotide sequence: TGTGCCAGCAGTCTCCGGACAGGGTACGAGCAGTACGTC. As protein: CASSLRTGYEQYV.

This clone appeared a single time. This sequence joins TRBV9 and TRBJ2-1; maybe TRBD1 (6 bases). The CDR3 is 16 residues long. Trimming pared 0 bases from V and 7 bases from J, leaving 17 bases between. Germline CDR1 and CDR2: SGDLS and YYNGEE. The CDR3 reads CASSVGMGAISNEQFF. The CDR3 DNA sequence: TGTGCCAGCAGCGTAGGTATGGGGGCGATAAGTAATGAGCAGTTCTTC.

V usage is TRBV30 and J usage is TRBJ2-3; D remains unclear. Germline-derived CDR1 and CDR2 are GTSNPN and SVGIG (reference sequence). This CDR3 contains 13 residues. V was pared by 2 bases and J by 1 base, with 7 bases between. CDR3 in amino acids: CAWSSRGTDTQYF. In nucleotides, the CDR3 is TGTGCCTGGAGTTCTCGGGGCACAGATACGCAGTATTTT.

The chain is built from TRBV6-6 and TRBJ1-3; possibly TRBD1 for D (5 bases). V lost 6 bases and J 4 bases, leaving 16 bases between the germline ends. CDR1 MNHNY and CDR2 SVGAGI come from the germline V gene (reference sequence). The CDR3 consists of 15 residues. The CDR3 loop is CASSSQGGTGNTIYF. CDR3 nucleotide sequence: TGTGCCAGCAGCTCTCAGGGTGGTACAGGAAACACCATATATTTT.

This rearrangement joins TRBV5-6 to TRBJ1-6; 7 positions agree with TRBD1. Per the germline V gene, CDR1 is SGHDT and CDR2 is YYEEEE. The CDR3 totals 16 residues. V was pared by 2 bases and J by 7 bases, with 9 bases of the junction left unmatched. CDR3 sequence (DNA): TGTGCCAGCAGCTTCAGGGGGACCCCCCCCAATTCACCCCTCCACTTT. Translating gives CASSFRGTPPNSPLHF. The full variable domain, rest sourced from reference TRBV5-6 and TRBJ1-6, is DAGVTQSPTHLIKTRGQQVTLRCSPKSGHDTVSWYQQALGQGPQFIFQYYEEEERQRGNFPDRFSGHQFPNYSSELNVNALLLGDSALYLCASSFRGTPPNSPLHFGNGTRLTVT.

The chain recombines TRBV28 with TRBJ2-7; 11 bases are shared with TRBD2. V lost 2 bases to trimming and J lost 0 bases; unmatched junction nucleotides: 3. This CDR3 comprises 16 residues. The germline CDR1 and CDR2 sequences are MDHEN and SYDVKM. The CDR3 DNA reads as TGTGCCAGCAGTTTAGCACTAGCGGGGGCCTCCTACGAGCAGTACTTC. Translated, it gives CASSLALAGASYEQYF.

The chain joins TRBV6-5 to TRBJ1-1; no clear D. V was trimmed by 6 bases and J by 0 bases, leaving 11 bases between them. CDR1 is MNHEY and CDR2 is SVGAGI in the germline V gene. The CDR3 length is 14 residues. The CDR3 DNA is TGTGCCAGCAGATTGGACTCCATGAACACTGAAGCTTTCTTT. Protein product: CASRLDSMNTEAFF.

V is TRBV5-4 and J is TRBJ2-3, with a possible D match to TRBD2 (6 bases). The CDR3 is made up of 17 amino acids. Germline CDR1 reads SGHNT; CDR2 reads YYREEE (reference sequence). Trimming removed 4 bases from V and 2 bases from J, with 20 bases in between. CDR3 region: CASSGLTGVSDTDTQYF. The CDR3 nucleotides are TGTGCCAGCAGCGGATTGACGGGGGTTAGTGACACAGATACGCAGTATTTT.

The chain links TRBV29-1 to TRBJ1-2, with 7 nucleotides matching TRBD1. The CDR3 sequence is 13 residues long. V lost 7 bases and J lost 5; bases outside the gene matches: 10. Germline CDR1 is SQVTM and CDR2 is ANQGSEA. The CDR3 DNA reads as TGCAGCGCAGAACTGACAGGGCTTTATGGCTACACCTTC. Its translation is CSAELTGLYGYTF.

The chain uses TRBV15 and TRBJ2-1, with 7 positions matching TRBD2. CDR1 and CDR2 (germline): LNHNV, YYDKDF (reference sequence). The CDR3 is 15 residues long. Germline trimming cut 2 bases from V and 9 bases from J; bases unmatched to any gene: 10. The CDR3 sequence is CATSRIGGGPVEQFF. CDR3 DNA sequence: TGTGCCACCAGCAGAATTGGGGGAGGGCCTGTTGAGCAGTTCTTC.

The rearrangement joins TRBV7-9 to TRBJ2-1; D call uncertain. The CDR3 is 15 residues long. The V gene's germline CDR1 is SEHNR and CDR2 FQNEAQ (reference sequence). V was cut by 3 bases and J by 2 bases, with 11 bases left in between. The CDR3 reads CASSFGAVPYNEQFF. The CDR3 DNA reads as TGTGCCAGCAGCTTTGGAGCAGTACCCTACAATGAGCAGTTCTTC.

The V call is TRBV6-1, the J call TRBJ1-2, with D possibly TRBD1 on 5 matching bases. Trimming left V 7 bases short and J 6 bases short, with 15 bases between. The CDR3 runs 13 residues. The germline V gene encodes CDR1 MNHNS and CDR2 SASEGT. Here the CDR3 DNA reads TGTGCCAGCATGTATCAAAAGGGGAATGGCTACACCTTC. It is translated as CASMYQKGNGYTF.

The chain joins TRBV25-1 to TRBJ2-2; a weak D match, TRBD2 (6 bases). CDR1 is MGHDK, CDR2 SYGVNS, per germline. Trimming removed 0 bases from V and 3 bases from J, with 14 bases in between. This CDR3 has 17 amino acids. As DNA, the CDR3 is TGTGCCAGCAGTGAATATCGCGCGGGACTCTACACCGGGGAGCTGTTTTTT. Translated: CASSEYRAGLYTGELFF.

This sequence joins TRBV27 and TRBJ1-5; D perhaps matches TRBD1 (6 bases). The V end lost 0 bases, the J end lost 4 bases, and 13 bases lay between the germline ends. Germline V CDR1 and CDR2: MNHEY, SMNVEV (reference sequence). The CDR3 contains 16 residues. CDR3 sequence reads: CASSLSRQGKNQPQHF. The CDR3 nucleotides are TGTGCCAGCAGTTTATCGAGGCAGGGGAAGAATCAGCCCCAGCATTTT.

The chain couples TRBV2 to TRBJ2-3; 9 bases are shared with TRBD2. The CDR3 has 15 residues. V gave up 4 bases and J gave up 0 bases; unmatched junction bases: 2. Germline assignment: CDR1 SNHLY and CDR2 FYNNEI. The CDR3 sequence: CASSGTSVSTDTQYF. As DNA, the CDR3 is TGTGCCAGCAGTGGGACTAGCGTGAGCACAGATACGCAGTATTTT.

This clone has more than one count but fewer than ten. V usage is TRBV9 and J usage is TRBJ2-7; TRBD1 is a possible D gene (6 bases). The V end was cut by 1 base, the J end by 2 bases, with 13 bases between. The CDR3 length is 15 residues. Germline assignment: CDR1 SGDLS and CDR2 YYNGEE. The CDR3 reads CASSVFLDSPYEQYV. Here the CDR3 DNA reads TGTGCCAGCAGCGTATTTCTGGACAGTCCCTACGAGCAGTACGTC.

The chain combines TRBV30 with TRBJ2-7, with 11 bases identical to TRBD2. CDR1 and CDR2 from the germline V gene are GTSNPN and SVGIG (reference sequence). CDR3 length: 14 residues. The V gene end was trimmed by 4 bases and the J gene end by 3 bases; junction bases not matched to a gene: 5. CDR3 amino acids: CAWNSGRAGYEQYF. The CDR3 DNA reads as TGTGCCTGGAATAGCGGGAGGGCTGGCTACGAGCAGTACTTC.

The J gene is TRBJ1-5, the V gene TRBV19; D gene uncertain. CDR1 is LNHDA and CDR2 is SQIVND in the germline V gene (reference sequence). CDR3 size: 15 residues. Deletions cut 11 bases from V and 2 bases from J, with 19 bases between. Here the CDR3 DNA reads TGTGCCGCCAACATCGGGATGGTCGGCAATCAGCCCCAGCATTTT. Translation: CAANIGMVGNQPQHF.

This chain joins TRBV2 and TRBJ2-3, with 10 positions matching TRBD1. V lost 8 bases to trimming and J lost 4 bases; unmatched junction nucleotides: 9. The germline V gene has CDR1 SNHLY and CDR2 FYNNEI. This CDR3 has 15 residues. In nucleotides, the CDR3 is TGTGCCAGCCGGGACAGGGGAAGTACTTCAGATACGCAGTATTTT. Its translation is CASRDRGSTSDTQYF.

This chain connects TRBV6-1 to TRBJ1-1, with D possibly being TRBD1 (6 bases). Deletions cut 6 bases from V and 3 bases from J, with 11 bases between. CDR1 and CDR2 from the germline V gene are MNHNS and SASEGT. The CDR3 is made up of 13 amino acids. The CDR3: CASSTGRHTEAFF. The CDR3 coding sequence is TGTGCCAGCAGCACAGGGCGGCACACTGAAGCTTTCTTT.

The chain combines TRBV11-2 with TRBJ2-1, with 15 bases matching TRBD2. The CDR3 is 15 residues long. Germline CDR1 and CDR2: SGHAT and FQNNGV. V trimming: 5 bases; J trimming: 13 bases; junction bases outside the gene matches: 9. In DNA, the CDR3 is TGTGCCAGCAGCCCTGTAGGACTAGCGGGAGGGAGACAGTTCTTC. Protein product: CASSPVGLAGGRQFF.